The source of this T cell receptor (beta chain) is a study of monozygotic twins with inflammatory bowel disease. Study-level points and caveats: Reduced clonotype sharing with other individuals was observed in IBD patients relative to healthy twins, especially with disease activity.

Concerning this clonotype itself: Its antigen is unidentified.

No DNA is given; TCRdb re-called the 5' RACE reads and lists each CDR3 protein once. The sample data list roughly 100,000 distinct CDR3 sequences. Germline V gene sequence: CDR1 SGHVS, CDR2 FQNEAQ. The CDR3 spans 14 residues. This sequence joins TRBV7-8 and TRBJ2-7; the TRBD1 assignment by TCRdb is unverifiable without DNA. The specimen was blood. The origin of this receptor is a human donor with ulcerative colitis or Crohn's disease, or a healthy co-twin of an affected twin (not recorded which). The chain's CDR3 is CASSLTGGTYEQYF.